These 24 T cell receptor beta chains share one sample of origin, sequenced in a study of control samples from healthy donors and cancer patients (dated by TCRdb to 2018 to 2021). The receptor library was made with the immunoSEQ multiplex PCR assay. TCRdb holds this immuneACCESS table with in-frame rearrangements only. Some clones are missing; in checked studies, unresolved V genes explain under half, and the rest has no known cause. The sample profile shows about 49,000 clones; roughly 85% of them were found once. The top ten constitute approximately 3% of the sample. The sequenced sample was PBMCs. Receptor source: a woman in her forties or fifties with lung cancer.

This chain links TRBV12-5 with TRBJ1-1; 9 positions agree with TRBD1. The V segment lost 5 bases and the J segment 1 base; nucleotides outside the gene matches: 17. Germline-derived CDR1 and CDR2 are LGHNT and FRNRAP. The CDR3 totals 19 residues. CDR3 DNA sequence: TGTGCTAGTGGTACGACTATATACTCCGGGGACAGGGAGAACACTGAAGCTTTCTTT. It yields the protein CASGTTIYSGDRENTEAFF. The full variable domain, rest sourced from reference TRBV12-5 and TRBJ1-1, is DARVTQTPRHKVTEMGQEVTMRCQPILGHNTVFWYRQTMMQGLELLAYFRNRAPLDDSGMPKDRFSAEMPDATLATLKIQPSEPRDSAVYFCASGTTIYSGDRENTEAFFGQGTRLTVV.

V is TRBV10-3 and J is TRBJ2-1; D unresolved. The germline gives CDR1 ENHRY, CDR2 SYGVKD. Trimming took 3 bases from V and 5 from J, leaving 8 bases between them. There are 13 residues in the CDR3. For the CDR3, the DNA is TGTGCCATCAGTGAATTGGATAACAATGAGCAGTTCTTC. Its translation: CAISELDNNEQFF.

The chain employs TRBV13 and TRBJ1-2; maybe TRBD1 (6 bases). This CDR3 has 13 amino acids. Trimming stripped 5 bases from V and 4 bases from J, with 11 bases between. From germline, CDR1 is PRHDT and CDR2 FYEKMQ (reference sequence). CDR3 DNA sequence: TGTGCCAGCAGCGTACAGGGAGGCTATGGCTACACCTTC. Its protein product is CASSVQGGYGYTF.

This chain connects TRBV2 to TRBJ2-5; 8 bases agree with TRBD2. CDR3 size: 14 residues. The V and J ends lost 6 bases and 8 bases, in that order; junction bases with no gene match: 11. CDR1 and CDR2 from the germline V gene are SNHLY and FYNNEI. The CDR3 coding sequence is TGTGCCAGCAGCCCTAGGGGACTAGGGGCAACCCAGTACTTC. Protein product: CASSPRGLGATQYF.

The chain employs TRBV5-4 and TRBJ1-2; tentative D call: TRBD1 (5 bases). With 0 bases removed from V and 6 bases from J, the gap between germline ends came to 9 bases. The CDR3 extends over 13 amino acids. Germline V CDR1 and CDR2: SGHNT, YYREEE (reference sequence). The CDR3 nucleotides are TGTGCCAGCAGCTTGGCCCAGGGCGATGGCTACACCTTC. It yields the protein CASSLAQGDGYTF.

The chain combines TRBV7-2 with TRBJ2-5; D might be TRBD1 (6 bases). The V end lost 3 bases, the J end lost 7 bases, and 18 bases lay between the germline ends. CDR1 and CDR2 (germline): SGHTA, FQGNSA. The CDR3 has 15 residues. As DNA, the CDR3 is TGTGCCAGCAGCTTGTCCCGGGACACAATACTGACCCAGTACTTC. Translating gives CASSLSRDTILTQYF.

This sequence joins TRBV7-8 and TRBJ2-7; no clear D gene. Trimming cost V 4 bases and J 12 bases, with 16 bases left between them. Germline-derived CDR1 and CDR2 are SGHVS and FQNEAQ. This CDR3 region has 12 residues. The CDR3 region has the DNA TGTGCCAGCAGCTCACACCGAGGCCAGCCGTACTTC. Protein: CASSSHRGQPYF.

V gene TRBV5-5 combines with J gene TRBJ2-7; D remains unclear. The CDR3 is 14 amino acids. V gave up 4 bases and J gave up 4 bases, with 15 bases separating them. The V gene's germline CDR1 is SGHKS and CDR2 YYEKEE (reference sequence). Written as DNA, the CDR3 is TGTGCCAGCAGCCGCACGACAAGAGCTTACGAGCAGTACTTC. This translates into CASSRTTRAYEQYF.

This rearrangement joins TRBV28 to TRBJ2-7, with 14 bases lining up with TRBD2. This CDR3 comprises 14 residues. Germline loops: CDR1 MDHEN, CDR2 SYDVKM. After removal of 3 bases from V and 5 bases from J, the junction contained 0 bases not matched to a gene. The CDR3 protein is CASSLGLAGDEQYF. The CDR3 DNA follows: TGTGCCAGCAGTTTGGGACTAGCGGGGGACGAGCAGTACTTC.

This chain joins TRBV5-1 and TRBJ1-1; 9 nucleotides align to TRBD1. V shed 6 bases and J 4 bases; nucleotides not matched to a gene: 13. Germline V CDR1 and CDR2: SGHRS, YFSETQ. The CDR3 sequence is 16 residues long. CDR3 protein: CASTHSGTGLGTEAFF. The CDR3 DNA reads as TGCGCCAGCACCCACTCCGGGACAGGGCTCGGCACTGAAGCTTTCTTT.

V gene TRBV6-5 combines with J gene TRBJ2-7; TRBD1 matches 8 bases. With V trimmed by 6 bases and J by 2 bases, 6 bases remained unmatched. The CDR3 consists of 14 residues. Germline V gene lookup returns CDR1 MNHEY and CDR2 SVGAGI. CDR3 amino acids: CASREEQGAYEQYF. CDR3 nucleotides: TGTGCCAGCAGGGAGGAACAGGGGGCCTACGAGCAGTACTTC.

This rearrangement joins TRBV6-5 to TRBJ1-5; 12 nucleotides line up with TRBD1. This CDR3 is built from 15 residues. Germline CDR1 reads MNHEY; CDR2 reads SVGAGI. The V and J ends lost 7 bases and 3 bases, in that order; junction bases with no gene match: 4. This CDR3 is CASTRDRGLNQPQHF. The CDR3 DNA sequence: TGTGCCAGCACTAGGGACAGGGGGCTCAATCAGCCCCAGCATTTT.

This sequence joins TRBV30 and TRBJ1-4; D ambiguous. The V end lost 4 bases, the J end lost 1 base, and 7 bases lay between the germline ends. CDR3 length: 13 amino acids. Germline lookup yields CDR1 GTSNPN and CDR2 SVGIG (reference sequence). The CDR3 loop is CAWNSGTNEKLFF. CDR3 DNA: TGTGCCTGGAATTCAGGAACTAATGAAAAACTGTTTTTT.

This chain joins TRBV6-5 and TRBJ1-1; D is possibly TRBD1 (5 bases). V lost 5 bases and J lost 2, with 15 bases in between. CDR1 and CDR2 from the germline V gene are MNHEY and SVGAGI. This CDR3 region has 15 residues. The CDR3 DNA sequence: TGTGCCAGCAGTCCCCTGACAGCTAGAAACACTGAAGCTTTCTTT. It encodes CASSPLTARNTEAFF.

The rearrangement uses TRBV10-3 and TRBJ2-7; D possibly corresponds to TRBD1 (5 bases). Germline CDR1 ENHRY, CDR2 SYGVKD. V shed 6 bases and J shed 2 bases, with 11 bases lying between them. This CDR3 is built from 13 residues. Written as DNA, the CDR3 is TGTGCCATCAGCAATGACAGAGCCTACGAGCAGTACTTC. Residues: CAISNDRAYEQYF.

V gene TRBV5-4 combines with J gene TRBJ1-2; D unclear. Germline V CDR1 and CDR2: SGHNT, YYREEE (reference sequence). Deletions cut 7 bases from V and 8 bases from J, with 18 bases between. This CDR3 has 13 amino acids. CDR3 DNA: TGTGCCAGCCGCTCGACATCGGAATGGGGCTACACCTTC. Protein sequence: CASRSTSEWGYTF.

V usage is TRBV5-5 and J usage is TRBJ1-2; 10 nucleotides agree with TRBD1. Germline values: CDR1 SGHKS, CDR2 YYEKEE (reference sequence). The CDR3 loop spans 15 amino acids. The ends lost 4 bases at V and 5 bases at J; junction bases unmatched: 8. The CDR3 region is CASSRRQGAEYGYTF. DNA for the CDR3: TGTGCCAGCAGCCGACGACAGGGGGCAGAATATGGCTACACCTTC.

The chain uses TRBV5-1 and TRBJ2-5, with 8 bases lining up with TRBD2. In germline, CDR1 is SGHRS, CDR2 YFSETQ. There are 14 residues in the CDR3. The V gene end was trimmed by 4 bases and the J gene end by 3 bases; junction bases not matched to a gene: 5. The CDR3 region is CASSAGLGKETQYF. CDR3 DNA sequence: TGCGCCAGCAGCGCGGGACTAGGAAAAGAGACCCAGTACTTC.

The chain combines TRBV18 with TRBJ1-1; TRBD1 might be the D (5 bases). The CDR3 extends over 12 amino acids. Between the trimmed V and J ends, which lost 3 bases and 4 bases, there was a span of 6 bases. From germline, CDR1 is KGHSH and CDR2 LQKENI. CDR3 bases: TGTGCCAGCTCACCTCAGGGCACTGAAGCTTTCTTT. It yields the protein CASSPQGTEAFF.

The V and J genes are TRBV5-4 and TRBJ2-6, with D unresolved. In germline, CDR1 is SGHNT, CDR2 YYREEE (reference sequence). Between the trimmed V and J ends, which lost 4 bases and 0 bases, there was a span of 14 bases. This CDR3 region has 17 residues. CDR3 DNA sequence: TGTGCCAGCAGCCTTACTGGGCTGTCCTCTGGGGCCAACGTCCTGACTTTC. Protein sequence: CASSLTGLSSGANVLTF.

This chain uses TRBV12-3 or TRBV12-4 with TRBJ1-1, with no clear D. This CDR3 spans 12 amino acids. V was clipped by 8 bases and J by 4 bases, with 11 bases between them. The CDR3 bases are TGTGCCAGCTGTCCCCGGGGCACTGAAGCTTTCTTT. Protein: CASCPRGTEAFF.

This clone showed up just a few times. The gene calls are TRBV6-7 and TRBJ1-5; D uncertain. TRBV6-7 is placed among ORFs of uncertain function. The CDR3 contains 15 residues. The germline V and J ends were trimmed by 2 bases and 0 bases, with 8 bases remaining between them. This CDR3 is CASSYIGYSNQPQHF. CDR3 sequence (DNA): TGTGCCAGCAGTTACATCGGATATAGCAATCAGCCCCAGCATTTT.

The chain has TRBV6-6 and TRBJ1-1, with TRBD1 identical over 7 bases. The CDR3 is 12 residues long. V shed 10 bases and J 5 bases; nucleotides not matched to a gene: 7. Germline loops: CDR1 MNHNY, CDR2 SVGAGI (reference sequence). CDR3 nucleotide sequence: TGTGCCACCCTAGGGGGCCTAACTGAAGCTTTCTTT. It yields the protein CATLGGLTEAFF.

The J gene is TRBJ1-2, the V gene TRBV27, with 7 bases fitting TRBD1. The CDR3 covers 11 residues. Unmatched junction bases numbered 4, after V lost 8 bases and J lost 7 bases. Germline CDR1 and CDR2: MNHEY and SMNVEV (reference sequence). As DNA, the CDR3 is TGTGCCAGCCAAGGGGGCTCTGGCTACACCTTC. Translating it yields CASQGGSGYTF.